One T cell receptor (beta chain) is described in this entry. Its antigen remains unknown. The sample is drawn from a study of identifying expanded T cells in peripheral blood. No infections or other immune events were documented during collection. This table comes from immunoSEQ multiplex PCR, and its TCRdb copy is limited to in-frame clones, with some not included. This sample has around 120,000 clones, with around 89% found just once. Broader study findings: Technical replicates showed about 1.2 changed clones; two weeks 15 to 20; four weeks 19. Across healthy donors, higher total template counts meant significantly greater approximately two-week count variance.

Germline assignment: CDR1 MDHEN and CDR2 SYDVKM. The CDR3 sequence is 14 residues long. V was pared by 2 bases and J by 7 bases, with 14 bases between. This clonotype originated in a person aged 18 to 75 in good health. The sample was blood. The rearrangement joins TRBV28 to TRBJ1-2, with a possible D match to TRBD1 (6 bases). This chain's CDR3 is CASSLRQVRVGYTF. The CDR3 DNA reads as TGTGCCAGCAGTTTACGACAGGTGCGGGTTGGCTACACCTTC.